This T cell receptor beta chain was recovered during a study of shared clonotypes between healthy human individuals. V was trimmed by 4 bases and J by 4 bases, leaving 16 bases between them. CDR3 length equals 15 residues. Germline assignment: CDR1 MNHNS and CDR2 SASEGT. Data came from immunoSEQ multiplex PCR; TCRdb stores just in-frame clones and leaves some out. The table records 1,400,000 or so clones, 98% of them present only once. The sequence was obtained from a man between 25 and 39 years old in good health. V usage is TRBV6-1 and J usage is TRBJ1-2, with D possibly matching TRBD1 (6 bases). Sequencing input: naive CD4+ T cells sorted from blood. Indicated subset: CD45RA+ positively selected. This CDR3 reads CASSASGHNLYGYTF. The CDR3 DNA reads as TGTGCCAGCAGTGCGTCGGGACACAACCTCTATGGCTACACCTTC.